The entry below describes one TCR beta chain. This specimen comes from a study of human T cells and chemical hapten exposure. The overall study: Patients, predominantly female, presented with alopecia areata, totalis or universalis.

The time point is: pre-sensitization, week 0. Treatment reported: therapeutic diphenylcyclopropenone sensitization with weekly scalp DPC. CDR1 and CDR2 (germline): LNHNV, YYDKDF (reference sequence). Trimming took 5 bases from V and 6 from J; bases not matched to a gene: 18. This CDR3 is built from 18 residues. TCRdb ran MiXCR on the RACE reads and lists one entry per CDR3 protein. The sample yields under 300,000 distinct CDR3 sequences, roughly 8% seen once. This receptor was taken from a man between 18 and 35 years old with alopecia areata. Some clones in this sample may be carry-over from other donors' samples. V usage is TRBV15 and J usage is TRBJ2-2; 7 bases are shared with TRBD1. This material consisted of whole blood, taken in connection with sensitization to the hapten diphenylcyclopropenone (DPC). In DNA form, the CDR3 reads TGTGCCACCAGCCGACCCCCAGGACAGGTTTTGTGGGCCGGGGAGCTGTTTTTT. Translation: CATSRPPGQVLWAGELFF.